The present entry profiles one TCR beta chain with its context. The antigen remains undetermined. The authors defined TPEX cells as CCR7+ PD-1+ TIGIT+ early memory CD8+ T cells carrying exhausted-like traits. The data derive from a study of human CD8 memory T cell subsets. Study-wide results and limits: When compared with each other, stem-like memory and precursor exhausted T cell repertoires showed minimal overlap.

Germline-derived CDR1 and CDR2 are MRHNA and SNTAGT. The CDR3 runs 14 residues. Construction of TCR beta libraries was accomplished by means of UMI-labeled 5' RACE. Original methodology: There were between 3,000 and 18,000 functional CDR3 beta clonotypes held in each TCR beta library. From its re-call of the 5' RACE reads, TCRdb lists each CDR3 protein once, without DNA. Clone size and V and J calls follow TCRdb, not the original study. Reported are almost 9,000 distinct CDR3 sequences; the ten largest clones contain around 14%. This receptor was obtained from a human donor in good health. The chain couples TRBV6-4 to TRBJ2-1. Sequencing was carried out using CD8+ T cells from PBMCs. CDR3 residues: CASSDSTPYNEQFF.